This TCR beta chain comes out of a study of early T cells in non-severe SARS-CoV-2 infection. Overall study results and limits: Anti-spike CD8 responses were favored by VDJdb matching, which missed private and CD4 specificities.

Individually, cDNA molecules had unique molecular identifiers attached to them. MiXCR was run by TCRdb on the 5' RACE reads, yielding one entry per CDR3 protein. The sample records approximately 22,000 distinct CDR3 sequences, roughly 5.6% being singletons. Deletions cut 0 bases from V and 3 bases from J, with 4 bases between. Germline V CDR1 and CDR2: SGDLS, YYNGEE. This CDR3 comprises 13 residues. This clonotype appeared a few times. No antigen is known for it. The origin of this receptor is an adult who was a healthcare worker with PCR-confirmed SARS-CoV-2 infection or an uninfected control (not recorded which). Sequencing was performed on whole blood, taken at baseline. The gene calls are TRBV9 and TRBJ2-1; D not certain. The CDR3: CASSVGRYNEQFF. The CDR3 region has the DNA TGTGCCAGCAGCGTAGGACGCTACAATGAGCAGTTCTTC.